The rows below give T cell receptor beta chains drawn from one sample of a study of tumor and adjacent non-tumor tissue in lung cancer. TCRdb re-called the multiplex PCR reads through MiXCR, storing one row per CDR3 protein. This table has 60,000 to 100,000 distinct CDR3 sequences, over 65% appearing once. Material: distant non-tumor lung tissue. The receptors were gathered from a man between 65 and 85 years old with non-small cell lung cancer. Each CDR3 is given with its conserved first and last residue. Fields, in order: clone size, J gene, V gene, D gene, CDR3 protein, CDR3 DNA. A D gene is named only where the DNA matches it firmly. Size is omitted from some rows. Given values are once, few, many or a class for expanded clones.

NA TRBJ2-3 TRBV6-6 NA CASSLRSVTDTQYF TGTGCCAGCAGCCTACGTAGTGTGACAGATACGCAGTATTTT
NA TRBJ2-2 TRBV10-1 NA CASSECYRNTGELFF TGCGCCAGCAGTGAGTGCTACAGGAACACCGGGGAGCTGTTTTTT
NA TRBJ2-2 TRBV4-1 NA CASSQIPSNTGELLF TGCGCCAGCAGCCAAATCCCCTCGAACACCGGGGAGCTGTTATTT
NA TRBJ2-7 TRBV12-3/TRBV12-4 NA CASSLLLGQKSSMEEYF TGTGCCAGCAGCCTTCTGCTCGGACAAAAATCTTCAATGGAGGAGTACTTC
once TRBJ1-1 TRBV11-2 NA CVGSFANSRNTEALF TGTGTCGGCAGCTTCGCCAATTCAAGGAACACTGAAGCTTTATTT
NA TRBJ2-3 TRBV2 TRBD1 CASSQTKGTGGNQPQYF TGTGCCAGCAGCCAAACAAAGGGGACAGGGGGGAATCAGCCCCAGTATTTT
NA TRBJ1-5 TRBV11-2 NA CASSLSGANQPQHF TGTGCTAGCAGCTTAAGTGGGGCAAATCAGCCCCAGCATTTT
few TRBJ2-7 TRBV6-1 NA CASIGRGLYDQYF TGTGCCAGCATAGGGAGAGGTCTGTACGACCAGTACTTC
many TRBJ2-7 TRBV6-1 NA CASSDTRGPYEQYF TGTGCCAGCAGTGATACCAGGGGTCCCTACGAGCAGTACTTC
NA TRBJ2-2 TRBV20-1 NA CSTRLTGSDTGELFF TGCAGTACTAGACTGACAGGTTCGGATACCGGGGAGCTGTTTTTT
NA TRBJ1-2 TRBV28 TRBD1 CTSSLLSGTGGTRGYTF TGTACCAGCAGTTTATTATCGGGCACAGGGGGAACTCGTGGCTACACCTTC
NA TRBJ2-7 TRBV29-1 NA CSVVLVSYEQYF TGCAGCGTTGTTCTTGTATCCTACGAGCAGTACTTC
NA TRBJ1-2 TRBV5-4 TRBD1 CASSPKQGARDYGFTF TGTGCCAGCAGCCCGAAACAGGGGGCGCGGGACTATGGTTTCACCTTC
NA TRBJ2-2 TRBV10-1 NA CASTIGRSNTGELFF TGCGCCAGCACTATAGGGAGGTCGAACACCGGGGAGCTGTTTTTT
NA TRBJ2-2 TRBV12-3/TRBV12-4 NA CASNPLHGNAGELCF TGTGCCAGCAATCCCCTACATGGGAACGCCGGGGAGCTGTGTTTT
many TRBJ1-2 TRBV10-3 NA CAISESSGDFYGYTF TGTGCCATCAGTGAGTCTAGCGGGGACTTTTATGGCTACACCTTC
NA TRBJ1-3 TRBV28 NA CASSRRGNSIYF TGTGCCAGCAGTCGTAGGGGAAACAGCATATATTTT
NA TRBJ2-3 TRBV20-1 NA CCARERIITDTQYF TGCTGTGCTAGAGAGCGAATCATCACAGATACGCAGTATTTT
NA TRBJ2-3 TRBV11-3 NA CASARREVSTDTQYF TGTGCTAGCGCCCGCCGGGAAGTAAGCACAGATACGCAGTATTTT
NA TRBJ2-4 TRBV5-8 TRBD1 CASSPGQLLAKNIQYF TGTGCCAGCAGCCCGGGACAGTTACTAGCCAAAAACATTCAGTACTTC
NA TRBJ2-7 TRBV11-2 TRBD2 CASSLVPGGRYEQYF TGTGCCAGCAGCTTAGTCCCGGGGGGTAGGTACGAGCAGTACTTC
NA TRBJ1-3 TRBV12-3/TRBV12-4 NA CASNRPGKGIGSGSTIYF TGTGCCAGCAATCGTCCCGGGAAAGGGATCGGCTCTGGAAGCACAATATATTTT
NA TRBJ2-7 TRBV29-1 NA CIVGGFTYEQYF TGCATCGTTGGGGGTTTTACCTACGAGCAGTACTTC
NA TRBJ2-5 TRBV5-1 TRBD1 CANSQQGAQETQYF TGCGCCAACAGCCAACAGGGGGCACAGGAGACCCAGTACTTC
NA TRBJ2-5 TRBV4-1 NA CANSQHWGQETQYF TGCGCCAACAGCCAACATTGGGGGCAAGAGACCCAGTACTTC
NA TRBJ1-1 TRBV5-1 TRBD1 CASSWTKDRQKAFF TGCGCCAGCAGCTGGACGAAGGACAGGCAAAAAGCTTTCTTT
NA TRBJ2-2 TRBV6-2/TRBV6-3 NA CASSSAAGRTQKNTGKLFF TGTGCCAGCAGTAGCGCAGCCGGGAGAACTCAAAAGAACACCGGGAAGCTGTTTTTT
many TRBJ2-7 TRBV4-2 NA CASSQDLGTINEQYF TGTGCCAGCAGCCAAGATCTGGGGACAATCAACGAGCAGTACTTC
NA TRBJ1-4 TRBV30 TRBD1 CAWNGQGGGEKVFF TGTGCCTGGAACGGCCAGGGGGGAGGTGAAAAAGTGTTTTTT
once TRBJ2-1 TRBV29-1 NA CSLDDGVRKVVSYNEQFF TGCAGCCTTGATGACGGGGTTCGTAAGGTTGTCTCCTACAATGAGCAGTTCTTC
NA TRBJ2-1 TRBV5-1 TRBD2 CASSSGLAVSNEQFF TGTGCCAGCAGCTCGGGACTAGCGGTGAGCAATGAGCAGTTCTTC
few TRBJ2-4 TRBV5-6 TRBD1 CASSATGTGVIGNIQYF TGTGCCAGCAGTGCTACCGGGACAGGGGTCATTGGAAATATTCAGTACTTC
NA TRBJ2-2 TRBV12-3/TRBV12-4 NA CVSNPQHVNAGELFF TGTGTCAGCAATCCCCAACATGTGAACGCCGGGGAGCTGTTTTTT
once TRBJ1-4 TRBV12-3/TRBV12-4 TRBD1 CANRSDRESEILFF TGTGCCAACAGATCGGACAGGGAGAGTGAAATACTGTTTTTT
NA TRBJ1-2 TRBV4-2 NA CASSLLLDNYGYSF TGTGCCAGCAGCCTGTTACTGGACAACTATGGCTACAGCTTC
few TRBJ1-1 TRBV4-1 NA CDSSTQGGTEAFF TGCGACAGCAGCACCCAGGGTGGTACTGAAGCTTTCTTT
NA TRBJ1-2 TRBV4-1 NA CASSQVGRTASWEYGYTF TGCGCCAGCAGCCAAGTGGGACGGACGGCATCGTGGGAATATGGCTACACCTTC
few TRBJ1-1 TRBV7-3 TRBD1 CASSLTRPGQGHAAGTEAFF TGTGCCAGCAGCTTAACTCGCCCGGGACAGGGCCACGCGGCTGGGACTGAAGCTTTCTTT